This T cell receptor beta chain emerged from a study of T cells after yellow fever vaccination. The CDR3 totals 13 residues. With 4 bases clipped from V and 9 bases from J, the junction kept 9 bases outside the gene matches. Germline loops: CDR1 MNHEY, CDR2 SMNVEV (reference sequence). TCRdb analysed the 5' RACE reads with MiXCR anew, one entry per CDR3 protein. The sample shows approximately 13,000 distinct CDR3 sequences, 4.5% to 5% of them seen only once. This clonotype was found many times. The TCR was taken from a man aged 25-45 years who received the YFV17D yellow fever vaccine. The chain joins TRBV27 to TRBJ2-7; 7 nucleotides align to TRBD1. The sample in question was PBMCs, either bulk or a sorted T-cell subset (CD4+, CD8+, memory, or dextramer-sorted; not recorded which), obtained 45 days after the yellow fever booster vaccination. CDR3 in amino acids: CASSSYRGLGQYF. CDR3 sequence (DNA): TGTGCCAGCAGTTCCTACAGGGGATTAGGGCAGTACTTC.